This T cell receptor beta chain was captured in a study of blood T cell repertoires in COVID-19. The data were produced by immunoSEQ multiplex PCR, yet TCRdb's version contains in-frame clones alone and is incomplete. The sample gives a few hundred thousand clones, 85% to 90% of which show up once; about 6% is in the top ten. Sequenced material: peripheral blood. The TCR sequence derives from a man between 60 and 75 years old who had recovered from COVID-19.

This chain's CDR3 is CASSGLAGGSYNEQFF. As DNA, the CDR3 is TGTGCCAGCAGCGGGCTAGCGGGAGGCTCCTACAATGAGCAGTTCTTC. This chain joins TRBV5-5 and TRBJ2-1; 11 nucleotides agree with TRBD2. The V segment lost 4 bases and the J segment 0 bases; nucleotides outside the gene matches: 3. This CDR3 spans 16 amino acids. The germline V gene has CDR1 SGHKS and CDR2 YYEKEE (reference sequence).